This is a list of T cell receptor beta chains from one sample in a study of CD8 T cells in ankylosing spondylitis. TCRdb itself ran the 5' RACE reads through MiXCR, one entry per CDR3 protein. The sample records 350,000 or so distinct CDR3 sequences, more than 9% being singletons. What was sequenced was blood, either unsorted or a sorted T cell fraction (not recorded which). All receptors come from a female donor with ankylosing spondylitis or in good health (not recorded which). Both conserved end residues are part of each CDR3. Fields, in order: clone size, V gene, J gene, D gene, CDR3 DNA, CDR3 protein. D genes are given only for firm matches. Size is stated for part of the rows, as once, few or many counts, or as a class when the clone is expanded.

many	TRBV5-5	TRBJ2-4	TRBD1	TGTGCCAGCAGCACCTGGGACAGTAACATTCAGTACTTC	CASSTWDSNIQYF
many	TRBV20-1	TRBJ1-5	-	TGCAGTGCTCTCGGGGGAGGGTTTCCCCACAGCGTCCAGCATTTT	CSALGGGFPHSVQHF
many	TRBV5-1	TRBJ2-3	-	TGCGCCAGCAGCAGTCAGGACACTTCAGATACGCAGTATTTT	CASSSQDTSDTQYF
-	TRBV5-4	TRBJ2-3	TRBD2	TGTGCCAGCAGCTTGGATTCGAGGGAGCGGGGGGCCCGCACAGATACGCAGTATTTT	CASSLDSRERGARTDTQYF
many	TRBV7-9	TRBJ2-1	TRBD2	TGTGCCAGCAGCTTAGCGACCAGCGGGAGGTCCCATGAGCAGTTCTTC	CASSLATSGRSHEQFF
few	TRBV5-1	TRBJ2-1	TRBD2	TGCGCCAGCCTTAGGCGGGTAGCGGGAGTGGGTGATGAGCAGTTCTTC	CASLRRVAGVGDEQFF
many	TRBV9	TRBJ1-2	-	TGTGCCAGCAGCGGGGCCAGGCTAAACTATGGCTACACCTTC	CASSGARLNYGYTF
few	TRBV5-1	TRBJ2-1	TRBD1	TGCGCCAGCAGCAAGATGGGACAGGAGAGAGGCAATGAGCAGTTCTTC	CASSKMGQERGNEQFF
few	TRBV7-2	TRBJ2-4	TRBD2	TGTGCCAGCAGCTTGGATCTAGCGGAAAACATTCAGTACTTC	CASSLDLAENIQYF
many	TRBV5-6	TRBJ2-1	TRBD2	TGTGCCAGCAGCCCCGGACTAGCGGGAGCATACAATGAGCAGTTCTTC	CASSPGLAGAYNEQFF
many	TRBV5-1	TRBJ1-1	TRBD1	TGCGCCAGCAGCCGAAATGACAGGGGTAGAGCTTTCTTT	CASSRNDRGRAFF
few	TRBV10-3	TRBJ2-7	TRBD1	TGTGCCATCAGTGGGGGACAGGGTGGCTACGAGCAGTACTTC	CAISGGQGGYEQYF
many	TRBV20-1	TRBJ1-3	-	TGCAGTGCTAGTTCTAGGGGTTTGGGAAACACCATATATTTT	CSASSRGLGNTIYF
few	TRBV21-1	TRBJ2-7	-	TGTGCCAGCAGCAAAGCGAGGCAGGGGGGATTTTACGAGCAGTACTTC	CASSKARQGGFYEQYF
many	TRBV29-1	TRBJ2-1	-	TGCAGCGTTCCTCTCACGATGAGAATCAATGAGCAGTTCTTC	CSVPLTMRINEQFF
few	TRBV3-1	TRBJ2-3	-	TGTGCCAGCAGCCAAGTCCACACAGATACGCAGTATTTT	CASSQVHTDTQYF
-	TRBV6-1	TRBJ2-3	TRBD2	TGTGCCAGCAGTCCCGGGACTAGCGGAGATACGCAGTATTTT	CASSPGTSGDTQYF
few	TRBV7-2	TRBJ2-1	-	TGTGCCAGCAGCTTAACACGGGACCTACATAATGAGCAGTTCTTC	CASSLTRDLHNEQFF
many	TRBV6-1	TRBJ2-5	TRBD1	TGTGCCAGCAGTCCTCGGACGACAGGGGTGGAGTACTTC	CASSPRTTGVEYF
many	TRBV12-3/TRBV12-4	TRBJ1-1	-	TGTGCCGCGTTCCGACAGGCGAACACTGAAGCTTTCTTT	CAAFRQANTEAFF
-	TRBV4-1	TRBJ2-3	-	TGCGCCAGCAGCCAAGACACTACCCCTAGCACAGATACGCAGTATTTT	CASSQDTTPSTDTQYF
-	TRBV20-1	TRBJ1-1	TRBD1	TGCTGTGCTATCCGTCGGGACAGGGGGCCTGTCACTGAAGCTTTCTTT	CCAIRRDRGPVTEAFF
-	TRBV15	TRBJ1-5	-	TGTGCCACCAGTGAAATGCGCCGAAGCTTCATTCAGCCCCAGCATTTT	CATSEMRRSFIQPQHF
many	TRBV12-3/TRBV12-4	TRBJ2-1	-	TGTGCCAGCAGGCGCACGGGACAAACATACAATGAGCAGTTCTTC	CASRRTGQTYNEQFF
many	TRBV4-2	TRBJ2-7	-	TGTGCCAGCAGCCAAGATCGGATGAGGGTAGGGGGAGACGAGCAGTACTTC	CASSQDRMRVGGDEQYF
many	TRBV4-2	TRBJ2-3	-	TGTGCCAGCAGCCAAGATACGACGGGGCGCACAGATACGCAGTATTTT	CASSQDTTGRTDTQYF
-	TRBV11-2	TRBJ1-2	-	TGTGCCAGCAGCTTAGATCTCGCAGCTGATGGCTACACCTTC	CASSLDLAADGYTF
many	TRBV11-3	TRBJ1-1	-	TGTGCCAGCAGCCCCGGAGGGGGACTGAACACTGAAGCTTTCTTT	CASSPGGGLNTEAFF
few	TRBV29-1	TRBJ2-5	-	TGCAGTGGAGAGTGGGAGACCCAGTACTTC	CSGEWETQYF
few	TRBV20-1	TRBJ2-5	-	TGCAGTGCTCCCGCCCCCCCGGGTCAAGAGACCCAGTACTTC	CSAPAPPGQETQYF
many	TRBV12-3/TRBV12-4	TRBJ2-5	-	TGTGCCAGCAGTTTGGTGGTAGAGACCCAGTACTTC	CASSLVVETQYF
-	TRBV2	TRBJ2-3	-	TGTGCCAGCAGTGAACTAGCGAACACAGATACGCAGTATTTT	CASSELANTDTQYF
-	TRBV20-1	TRBJ1-1	TRBD1	TGCAGTGCTAGAGAAGGGACAGGGGGCGGCACTGAAGCTTTCTTT	CSAREGTGGGTEAFF
few	TRBV28	TRBJ2-7	-	TGTGCCAGTGCTTCGGGCTCCTACGAGCAGTACTTC	CASASGSYEQYF
many	TRBV12-3/TRBV12-4	TRBJ1-5	TRBD1	TGTGCCACAAGCCCGGGACAGGGGAACAATCAGCCCCAGCATTTT	CATSPGQGNNQPQHF
many	TRBV5-1	TRBJ1-6	-	TGCGCCAGCAGCTTACGACGGGATAATTCACCCCTCCACTTT	CASSLRRDNSPLHF
-	TRBV6-1	TRBJ1-5	TRBD1	TGTGCCAGCAGACCCTGGACAGGGACTAATCAGCCCCAGCATTTT	CASRPWTGTNQPQHF
many	TRBV20-1	TRBJ1-1	TRBD1	TGCAGTGCTCCCGGACAGGGGGCCATGGGCACTGAAGCTTTCTTT	CSAPGQGAMGTEAFF
many	TRBV6-1	TRBJ1-5	-	TGTGCCAGCAGTGAAGGTGGGGGGCCTCAGCCCCAGCATTTT	CASSEGGGPQPQHF
many	TRBV12-3/TRBV12-4	TRBJ2-1	-	TGTGCCAGCAGTCCGAACGCTAAGGCGTGGGCCTTC	CASSPNAKAWAF